The 26 T cell receptor beta chains in this list originate from one sample, sequenced in a study of T cell responses to AZD1222 COVID-19 vaccine. The repertoire was sequenced with immunoSEQ multiplex PCR; TCRdb's copy has only in-frame clones and lacks some. This sample has about 150,000 clones; less than 90% occur once, and the top ten carry over 6%. The sequenced sample was peripheral blood, obtained after recovery from COVID-19. All receptors come from an adult who had recovered from COVID-19.

V usage is TRBV6-5 and J usage is TRBJ2-7; 10 bases are shared with TRBD1. The CDR3 is made up of 15 amino acids. Germline CDR1 MNHEY, CDR2 SVGAGI. V dropped 6 bases and J dropped 4; count of bases not matched to a gene: 9. CDR3 residues: CASSAGTGAGYEQYF. For the CDR3, the DNA is TGTGCCAGCAGCGCCGGGACAGGGGCTGGGTACGAGCAGTACTTC.

This rearrangement joins TRBV5-1 to TRBJ1-6, with unresolved D. The CDR3 has 15 residues. Germline lookup yields CDR1 SGHRS and CDR2 YFSETQ. Trimming removed 2 bases from V and 9 bases from J, with 15 bases in between. The CDR3: CASSLTTDLGSPLHF. CDR3 DNA sequence: TGCGCCAGCAGCTTAACCACAGATCTCGGTTCACCCCTCCACTTT.

As concerns this clone: One end of the junction fails to match germline, which may point to a read error. The genes are TRBV7-7 and TRBJ2-5; D might be TRBD2 (7 bases). CDR1 and CDR2 from the germline V gene are SSHAT and FNYEAQ (reference sequence). The CDR3 runs to 18 residues. DNA of the CDR3: TGTGCTAGCAGCTTAGGGGGGGCAGGACCAAGAACCCAAGAGACCCAGTACTTC. Translation: CASSLGGAGPRTQETQYF.

The rearrangement links TRBV19 to TRBJ2-1, with no clear D. The CDR3 consists of 16 residues. Looked up from germline, CDR1 is LNHDA and CDR2 is SQIVND (reference sequence). The V gene lost 5 bases and the J gene lost 0 bases, with 14 bases spanning the gap. This chain's CDR3 is CASSPIRLSSYNEQFF. CDR3 sequence (DNA): TGTGCCAGTAGTCCCATTAGACTTAGCTCCTACAATGAGCAGTTCTTC.

This clone was observed a handful of times. The chain joins TRBV12-3 or TRBV12-4 to TRBJ2-1; no definite D call. V lost 5 bases and J 3 bases, leaving 5 bases between the germline ends. The CDR3 sequence is 12 residues long. The CDR3 DNA sequence: TGTGCCAGCAGTAGGGACTACAATGAGCAGTTCTTC. It encodes CASSRDYNEQFF.

J is TRBJ2-1 and V is TRBV4-2; TRBD2 matches 8 bases. V was pared by 1 base and J by 8 bases, with 7 bases of the junction left unmatched. CDR3 length equals 15 residues. Germline CDR1 reads LGHNA; CDR2 reads YNFKEQ. CDR3 amino acids: CASSQAQRESDEQFF. CDR3 sequence (DNA): TGTGCCAGCAGCCAAGCCCAGCGGGAGTCAGATGAGCAGTTCTTC.

V is TRBV12-5 and J is TRBJ1-5, with D maybe TRBD1 (6 bases). Germline V gene data show CDR1 as LGHNT and CDR2 as FRNRAP. The CDR3 sequence is 15 residues long. V lost 1 base to trimming and J lost 3 bases, with 10 bases between them. DNA for the CDR3: TGTGCTAGTGGTTTGGGACAGGAGATCAATCAGCCCCAGCATTTT. Its protein is CASGLGQEINQPQHF.

The rearrangement joins TRBV2 to TRBJ2-1, with 7 bases identical to TRBD2. The V segment lost 4 bases and the J segment 13 bases; nucleotides outside the gene matches: 13. Germline CDR1 SNHLY, CDR2 FYNNEI. The CDR3 covers 14 residues. The DNA of the CDR3 is TGTGCCAGCAGTGCGCCAGCGGGGCAAACGACACAGTTCTTC. Its protein is CASSAPAGQTTQFF. Together with reference TRBV2 and TRBJ2-1, the CDR3 gives the full variable domain: EPEVTQTPSHQVTQMGQEVILRCVPISNHLYFYWYRQILGQKVEFLVSFYNNEISEKSEIFDDQFSVERPDGSNFTLKIRSTKLEDSAMYFCASSAPAGQTTQFFGPGTRLTVL.

This clone has a handful of counts. This rearrangement joins TRBV6-2 or TRBV6-3 to TRBJ2-1; 7 positions match TRBD2. The CDR3 is 14 amino acids. Germline values: CDR1 MNHEY, CDR2 SVGEGT. Unmatched junction bases numbered 6, after V lost 0 bases and J lost 10 bases. CDR3 nucleotides: TGTGCCAGCAGTTACTCGATACTAGCGCTAGAGCAGTTCTTC. Amino acid sequence: CASSYSILALEQFF.

This clone was found once. The chain joins TRBV2 to TRBJ1-2; D unresolved. CDR1 is SNHLY and CDR2 is FYNNEI in the germline V gene. CDR3 length: 11 amino acids. Trimming removed 6 bases at V and 3 bases at J, with 5 bases between. DNA of the CDR3: TGTGCCAGCAGCGGCGACTATGGCTACACCTTC. Translated, it gives CASSGDYGYTF.

CDR3 in amino acids: CASSSDVNTEAFF. The CDR3 DNA sequence: TGTGCCAGCAGCTCCGACGTGAACACTGAAGCTTTCTTT. The chain combines TRBV7-3 with TRBJ1-1; D is ambiguous. The CDR3 length is 13 residues. V was trimmed by 4 bases and J by 0 bases, leaving 6 bases between them. Germline V gene lookup returns CDR1 SGHTA and CDR2 FQGTGA.

In its sample, this clone was seen once. The chain is built from TRBV28 and TRBJ1-3; 9 bases match TRBD1. CDR1 is MDHEN, CDR2 SYDVKM, per germline. The CDR3 sequence is 16 residues long. The ends lost 3 bases at V and 6 bases at J; junction bases unmatched: 9. CDR3 nucleotides: TGTGCCAGCAGTTTCCCCACAGGGGGCAAGTCAAACACCATATATTTT. Its translation is CASSFPTGGKSNTIYF.

This clone is a singleton in its sample. The J gene is TRBJ2-3, the V gene TRBV7-6; D gene unclear. CDR3 length equals 15 residues. Trimming pared 1 base from V and 0 bases from J, leaving 8 bases between. Germline CDR1 SGHVS, CDR2 FNYEAQ. CDR3 sequence: CASSLVPQSTDTQYF. The DNA for the CDR3 is TGTGCCAGCAGCTTAGTTCCACAGAGCACAGATACGCAGTATTTT. Supplemented by reference TRBV7-6 and TRBJ2-3, the full variable domain reads GAGVSQSPRYKVTKRGQDVALRCDPISGHVSLYWYRQALGQGPEFLTYFNYEAQQDKSGLPNDRFSAERPEGSISTLTIQRTEQRDSAMYRCASSLVPQSTDTQYFGPGTRLTVL.

The chain combines TRBV7-3 with TRBJ2-2; D is possibly TRBD2 (5 bases). This CDR3 is built from 14 residues. Germline V gene lookup returns CDR1 SGHTA and CDR2 FQGTGA. The germline V and J ends were trimmed by 5 bases and 7 bases, with 14 bases remaining between them. In nucleotides, the CDR3 is TGTGCCAGCAGCCAGACCTCGGGGATCGGGGAGCTGTTTTTT. As protein: CASSQTSGIGELFF.

The rearrangement uses TRBV2 and TRBJ2-2; no reliable D call. CDR1 is SNHLY and CDR2 is FYNNEI in the germline V gene. CDR3 length: 15 amino acids. V lost 5 bases, J lost 4 bases, and 14 bases lay in between. The CDR3, as DNA: TGTGCCAGCAGTTATACACAGAAATCCACCGGGGAGCTGTTTTTT. Translating gives CASSYTQKSTGELFF.

In this sample, this clone turned up once. V and J are TRBV4-2 and TRBJ1-2; D may be TRBD1 (6 bases). The V gene's germline CDR1 is LGHNA and CDR2 YNFKEQ. The CDR3 extends over 13 amino acids. Trimming took 3 bases from V and 8 from J, leaving 13 bases between them. The CDR3 DNA is TGTGCCAGCAGCCACGGGACACAGCGGGGCTACACCTTC. Its protein product is CASSHGTQRGYTF.

The chain uses TRBV19 and TRBJ2-7; 9 bases are shared with TRBD1. The CDR3 totals 13 residues. The V gene's germline CDR1 is LNHDA and CDR2 SQIVND (reference sequence). Trimming took 6 bases from V and 3 from J; bases not matched to a gene: 3. The CDR3 coding sequence is TGTGCCAGTAGGGGACAGGGTGTCTACGAGCAGTACTTC. Its translation is CASRGQGVYEQYF.

V gene TRBV3-1 (or the pseudogene TRBV3-2) combines with J gene TRBJ2-3, with 10 positions matching TRBD1. Germline V CDR1 and CDR2: LGHDT, YNNKEL (reference sequence). This CDR3 contains 16 residues. With 3 bases clipped from V and 3 bases from J, the junction kept 6 bases outside the gene matches. The CDR3 region has the DNA TGTGCCAGCAGCCAGTACCGGGACAGGGGAACAGATACGCAGTATTTT. Amino acid sequence: CASSQYRDRGTDTQYF.

This chain uses TRBV27 with TRBJ2-1; 11 bases fit TRBD2. Unmatched junction bases numbered 12, after V lost 10 bases and J lost 4 bases. The CDR3 spans 16 residues. The germline V gene encodes CDR1 MNHEY and CDR2 SMNVEV (reference sequence). Here the CDR3 reads CATRRLAGNDYNEQFF. CDR3 DNA sequence: TGTGCCACTCGTCGACTAGCGGGAAACGATTACAATGAGCAGTTCTTC.

The chain is built from TRBV4-1 and TRBJ1-4; D unresolved. This CDR3 region has 13 residues. The V gene's germline CDR1 is MGHRA and CDR2 YSYEKL. Trimming took 1 base from V and 8 from J, leaving 8 bases between them. CDR3: CASSQVLNEKLFF. CDR3 coding DNA: TGCGCCAGCAGCCAAGTACTAAACGAAAAACTGTTTTTT.

The chain links TRBV9 to TRBJ1-3; D gene uncertain. The CDR3 totals 18 residues. Germline CDR1 and CDR2: SGDLS and YYNGEE. The ends were cut back, 0 bases at V and 0 bases at J, with 16 bases in the middle. This CDR3 reads CASSVGESQRLSGNTIYF. As DNA, the CDR3 is TGTGCCAGCAGCGTAGGGGAAAGTCAGCGACTCTCTGGAAACACCATATATTTT.

The sample holds one count of this clone. This chain connects TRBV11-3 to TRBJ2-7, with 8 bases that match TRBD1. The trim removed 5 bases at V and 5 bases at J, leaving 8 bases unmatched. CDR1 and CDR2 (germline): SGHNT, YENEEA. The CDR3 is 14 amino acids. The CDR3 DNA follows: TGTGCCAGCAGCCCTAGGACAGGGAGCGACGAGCAGTACTTC. This sequence encodes CASSPRTGSDEQYF.

This sequence joins TRBV6-2 or TRBV6-3 and TRBJ2-1; 7 positions match TRBD1. The CDR3 consists of 16 residues. The germline V gene has CDR1 MNHEY and CDR2 SVGEGT. Unmatched junction bases numbered 8, after V lost 5 bases and J lost 1 base. The CDR3 loop reads CASSPRQGLSYNEQFF. The CDR3 coding sequence is TGTGCCAGCAGTCCCCGACAGGGATTATCCTACAATGAGCAGTTCTTC.

In its sample, this clone was seen a few times. The genes are TRBV19 and TRBJ1-1; the match to TRBD1 covers 12 bases. Germline V gene sequence: CDR1 LNHDA, CDR2 SQIVND (reference sequence). The CDR3 is 16 amino acids. J was trimmed by 1 base and V by 6 bases; bases with no gene match: 6. The CDR3 spells CASRSGTGGANTEAFF. The CDR3 DNA sequence: TGTGCCAGTAGGTCCGGGACAGGGGGCGCGAACACTGAAGCTTTCTTT.

The chain recombines TRBV5-1 with TRBJ2-1, with 10 positions matching TRBD2. CDR1 and CDR2 from the germline V gene are SGHRS and YFSETQ. Losses at the gene ends were 4 bases for V and 8 bases for J; bases not matched to a gene: 9. The CDR3 is 15 amino acids. In DNA form, the CDR3 reads TGCGCCAGCAGCGACGAAAGCGGGGGGGTCTATGAGCAGTTCTTC. This translates into CASSDESGGVYEQFF.

This rearrangement joins TRBV19 to TRBJ1-1, with D perhaps matching TRBD1 (5 bases). The CDR3 spans 14 residues. Trimming took 1 base from V and 4 from J, leaving 10 bases between them. Looked up from germline, CDR1 is LNHDA and CDR2 is SQIVND (reference sequence). The chain's CDR3 is CASSIVSGGTEAFF. CDR3 nucleotide sequence: TGTGCCAGTAGTATAGTGTCGGGGGGCACTGAAGCTTTCTTT.